These 29 T cell receptor beta chains share one sample of origin, sequenced in a study of blood T cell repertoires in COVID-19. Only in-frame clones appear in the TCRdb table, and some are missing; sequencing was by immunoSEQ multiplex PCR. This table holds some 120,000 clones, roughly 80% found once. Sequencing input: peripheral blood. These receptors all come from a woman between 50 and 59 years old with acute or convalescent COVID-19.

This chain connects TRBV7-9 to TRBJ1-2, with D hard to call. Trimming left V 6 bases short and J 5 bases short, with 10 bases between. Germline V gene data show CDR1 as SEHNR and CDR2 as FQNEAQ (reference sequence). The CDR3 is made up of 12 amino acids. CDR3 in amino acids: CASSTTYYGYTF. As DNA, the CDR3 is TGTGCCAGCAGTACCACTTATTATGGCTACACCTTC.

The rearrangement joins TRBV27 to TRBJ1-4, with TRBD1 identical over 7 bases. The CDR3 runs to 16 residues. Per germline, CDR1 MNHEY and CDR2 SMNVEV (reference sequence). The trim removed 3 bases at V and 4 bases at J, leaving 8 bases unmatched. The CDR3, as DNA: TGTGCCAGCAGTTTGTCCGGGACAGTGGGTAATGAAAAACTGTTTTTT. Translated, it gives CASSLSGTVGNEKLFF.

V gene TRBV3-1 (or the pseudogene TRBV3-2) combines with J gene TRBJ2-1; D unclear. V dropped 1 base and J dropped 7 bases, with 5 bases sitting between them. This CDR3 spans 12 amino acids. Per the germline V gene, CDR1 is LGHDT and CDR2 is YNNKEL (reference sequence). CDR3 in amino acids: CASSQVSNEQFF. The CDR3 DNA is TGTGCCAGCAGCCAAGTCAGTAATGAGCAGTTCTTC.

The chain joins TRBV7-9 to TRBJ2-3; 9 nucleotides match TRBD2. With 5 bases clipped from V and 3 bases from J, the junction kept 9 bases outside the gene matches. The germline V gene has CDR1 SEHNR and CDR2 FQNEAQ (reference sequence). CDR3 size: 16 residues. CDR3 nucleotide sequence: TGTGCCAGCAGCCTCTCTGGCGGGGGGGGAACAGATACGCAGTATTTT. This encodes CASSLSGGGGTDTQYF.

This chain connects TRBV30 to TRBJ1-2; 7 bases are shared with TRBD1. CDR3 size: 13 residues. The ends lost 6 bases at V and 2 bases at J; junction bases unmatched: 6. The germline CDR1 and CDR2 sequences are GTSNPN and SVGIG (reference sequence). This CDR3 is CACKPGQNYGYTF. In DNA form, the CDR3 reads TGTGCCTGCAAACCGGGACAGAACTATGGCTACACCTTC.

V usage is TRBV24-1 and J usage is TRBJ2-3, with 10 bases identical to TRBD2. This CDR3 comprises 16 residues. Per the germline V gene, CDR1 is KGHDR and CDR2 is SFDVKD. The J segment lost 6 bases and the V segment lost 3 bases, leaving 8 bases of the junction unmatched. The chain's CDR3 is CATSDRSGGAMDTQYF. The CDR3 DNA reads as TGTGCCACCAGTGATAGAAGCGGGGGGGCAATGGATACGCAGTATTTT.

The rearrangement joins TRBV9 to TRBJ1-3; TRBD1 agrees at 10 bases. Germline lookup yields CDR1 SGDLS and CDR2 YYNGEE. The CDR3 has 17 residues. V lost 4 bases to trimming and J lost 8 bases; unmatched junction nucleotides: 15. The CDR3 reads CASSPEVWTGGFDTIYF. The CDR3 DNA reads as TGTGCCAGCAGCCCAGAGGTCTGGACAGGGGGTTTCGACACCATATATTTT.

The chain joins TRBV2 to TRBJ1-1; TRBD1 matches 8 bases. Germline V gene data show CDR1 as SNHLY and CDR2 as FYNNEI. The V and J ends lost 5 bases and 4 bases, in that order; junction bases with no gene match: 6. The CDR3 sequence is 14 residues long. DNA of the CDR3: TGTGCCAGCAGTTTCGGACAGGGAGGCACTGAAGCTTTCTTT. Residues: CASSFGQGGTEAFF.

This clone was seen once. CDR3 coding DNA: TGTGCCAGCAGCCCGACAGGGGGGGGCACAGATACGCAGTATTTT. Protein product: CASSPTGGGTDTQYF. The chain combines TRBV4-2 with TRBJ2-3; the match to TRBD1 covers 9 bases. Germline V gene sequence: CDR1 LGHNA, CDR2 YNFKEQ. Trimming took 4 bases from V and 1 from J; bases not matched to a gene: 3. The CDR3 extends over 15 amino acids.

The V gene is TRBV2, the J gene TRBJ2-1; D unclear. The CDR3 sequence is 12 residues long. V was pared by 5 bases and J by 5 bases, with 7 bases between. From germline, CDR1 is SNHLY and CDR2 FYNNEI. CDR3 DNA sequence: TGTGCCAGCAGTACCGAGCACAATGAGCAGTTCTTC. Protein sequence: CASSTEHNEQFF.

The rearrangement uses TRBV24-1 and TRBJ1-2, with D uncertain. Trimming stripped 4 bases from V and 7 bases from J, with 15 bases between. The CDR3 has 14 residues. The germline gives CDR1 KGHDR, CDR2 SFDVKD. CDR3 in amino acids: CATSDIGSFGGYTF. The DNA for the CDR3 is TGTGCCACCAGTGACATCGGGTCCTTCGGTGGCTACACCTTC.

This chain uses TRBV6-6 with TRBJ1-5; 8 nucleotides agree with TRBD1. V gave up 6 bases and J gave up 2 bases; unmatched junction bases: 9. The CDR3 spans 16 residues. The V gene's germline CDR1 is MNHNY and CDR2 SVGAGI (reference sequence). The CDR3 is CASRSRTGLRNQPQHF. CDR3 coding DNA: TGTGCCAGCAGGAGCAGGACAGGGTTGCGCAATCAGCCCCAGCATTTT.

V is TRBV4-2 and J is TRBJ1-1; the D gene is possibly TRBD1 (6 bases). V lost 0 bases and J 0 bases, leaving 14 bases between the germline ends. Germline CDR1 and CDR2: LGHNA and YNFKEQ. This CDR3 is built from 17 residues. The CDR3 bases are TGTGCCAGCAGCCAAGATGGCAGGGGTACGATGAACACTGAAGCTTTCTTT. Encoded protein: CASSQDGRGTMNTEAFF.

The V gene is TRBV19, the J gene TRBJ1-2; the match to TRBD1 covers 9 bases. V shed 2 bases and J 4 bases; nucleotides not matched to a gene: 5. There are 15 residues in the CDR3. The germline gives CDR1 LNHDA, CDR2 SQIVND (reference sequence). The CDR3 spells CASSISRTGVYGYTF. The CDR3 coding sequence is TGTGCCAGTAGTATATCCCGGACAGGGGTCTATGGCTACACCTTC.

In this sample, this clone turned up once. The rearrangement joins TRBV10-3 to TRBJ2-7, with 12 bases aligning to TRBD2. Trimming took 4 bases from V and 0 from J; bases not matched to a gene: 13. This CDR3 has 19 amino acids. CDR1 and CDR2 (germline): ENHRY, SYGVKD. CDR3 DNA sequence: TGTGCCATCAGTGCCAAACTAGCGGGGGGCCTCATTAACTCCTACGAGCAGTACTTC. This translates into CAISAKLAGGLINSYEQYF.

The V gene is TRBV12-3 or TRBV12-4, the J gene TRBJ2-7, with TRBD2 as a possible D gene (6 bases). The CDR3 covers 12 residues. Between the trimmed V and J ends, which lost 3 bases and 4 bases, there was a span of 7 bases. The CDR3, as DNA: TGTGCCAGCAGTTTCCGGGGGTACGAGCAGTACTTC. Residues: CASSFRGYEQYF.

This clone was seen a single time. This chain uses TRBV5-4 with TRBJ2-2; the D gene is possibly TRBD2 (6 bases). Between the trimmed V and J ends, which lost 0 bases and 5 bases, there was a span of 17 bases. CDR1 SGHNT and CDR2 YYREEE come from the germline V gene (reference sequence). The CDR3 contains 17 residues. The CDR3 reads CASSLAKRGALTGELFF. The DNA for the CDR3 is TGTGCCAGCAGCTTGGCCAAGCGCGGGGCCTTAACCGGGGAGCTGTTTTTT.

The V and J genes are TRBV5-1 and TRBJ2-7, with D possibly matching TRBD1 (5 bases). The CDR3 spans 14 residues. Between the trimmed V and J ends, which lost 1 base and 3 bases, there was a span of 11 bases. Germline values: CDR1 SGHRS, CDR2 YFSETQ. In DNA, the CDR3 is TGCGCCAGCAGCTTGAGCGAAGGGGACTACGAGCAGTACTTC. The encoded protein is CASSLSEGDYEQYF.

This chain uses TRBV10-3 with TRBJ1-6; 7 bases fit TRBD1. The germline CDR1 and CDR2 sequences are ENHRY and SYGVKD. Trimming removed 6 bases from V and 7 bases from J; junction bases left unmatched: 6. The CDR3 sequence is 14 residues long. CDR3 bases: TGTGCCATCAGAGGGGACAGCAAGAATTCACCCCTCCACTTT. Translated: CAIRGDSKNSPLHF.

CDR3 protein: CASSPQTASYGYTF. The CDR3 DNA sequence: TGTGCCAGCTCACCCCAGACAGCATCCTATGGCTACACCTTC. The rearrangement uses TRBV18 and TRBJ1-2; D possibly corresponds to TRBD1 (5 bases). The CDR3 runs to 14 residues. Germline loops: CDR1 KGHSH, CDR2 LQKENI. V was cut by 3 bases and J by 4 bases, with 12 bases left in between.

The V call is TRBV4-1, the J call TRBJ2-7; D not resolved. The CDR3 has 16 residues. V was cut by 4 bases and J by 2 bases, with 18 bases left in between. The germline V gene has CDR1 MGHRA and CDR2 YSYEKL. CDR3 loop: CASSLVATDYPYEQYF. The CDR3 DNA reads TGCGCCAGCAGCCTAGTGGCCACAGATTACCCCTACGAGCAGTACTTC.

This clone was picked up one time. The V call is TRBV5-5, the J call TRBJ1-2; unclear D gene. This CDR3 region has 12 residues. The V gene lost 4 bases and the J gene lost 5 bases, with 9 bases spanning the gap. The germline V gene encodes CDR1 SGHKS and CDR2 YYEKEE (reference sequence). In nucleotides, the CDR3 is TGTGCCAGCAGCCCCTCGGGATATGGCTACACCTTC. This gives the protein CASSPSGYGYTF.

The chain carries TRBV5-6 and TRBJ2-5; 9 bases agree with TRBD1. Germline V gene sequence: CDR1 SGHDT, CDR2 YYEEEE. This CDR3 is 15 amino acids long. With 0 bases clipped from V and 6 bases from J, the junction kept 6 bases outside the gene matches. The CDR3 DNA sequence: TGTGCCAGCAGCTTGGCCACGACAGGGGGGAAGACCCAGTACTTC. This gives the protein CASSLATTGGKTQYF.

This chain connects TRBV6-5 to TRBJ1-4, with D unresolved. The CDR3 has 11 residues. V was shortened by 6 bases and J by 7 bases, with 6 bases between the two germline ends. CDR1 is MNHEY, CDR2 SVGAGI, per germline. The CDR3 spells CASSYLEKLFF. The CDR3 nucleotides read TGTGCCAGCAGCTACCTTGAAAAACTGTTTTTT.

The rearrangement uses TRBV6-2 or TRBV6-3 and TRBJ2-7; D is unclear. The CDR3 has 11 amino acids. V was clipped by 5 bases and J by 1 base, with 3 bases between them. Germline V lookup: CDR1 MNHEY, CDR2 SVGEGT. CDR3 protein: CASSHSYEQYF. The CDR3 DNA reads as TGTGCCAGCAGTCATTCCTACGAGCAGTACTTC.

The genes are TRBV4-1 and TRBJ1-1; TRBD1 matches at 8 bases. CDR1 MGHRA and CDR2 YSYEKL come from the germline V gene. V dropped 2 bases and J dropped 3; count of bases not matched to a gene: 5. The CDR3 spans 15 residues. This chain's CDR3 is CASSQLDRDYTEAFF. The CDR3 DNA reads TGCGCCAGCAGCCAATTGGACAGGGATTACACTGAAGCTTTCTTT.

The gene calls are TRBV5-1 and TRBJ2-1; TRBD1 matches 10 bases. This CDR3 comprises 19 residues. The J segment lost 4 bases and the V segment lost 1 base, leaving 14 bases of the junction unmatched. CDR1 and CDR2 (germline): SGHRS, YFSETQ. Written as DNA, the CDR3 is TGCGCCAGCAGCTTGCGCCCACTCTATGGGACAGGGGTATACAATGAGCAGTTCTTC. Amino acid sequence: CASSLRPLYGTGVYNEQFF.

V usage is TRBV30 and J usage is TRBJ2-7, with TRBD1 matching 8 bases. The CDR3 covers 13 residues. The V and J ends lost 2 bases and 4 bases, in that order; junction bases with no gene match: 4. CDR1 and CDR2 (germline): GTSNPN, SVGIG (reference sequence). CDR3 in amino acids: CAWSPGTGYEQYF. CDR3 nucleotides: TGTGCCTGGAGTCCCGGGACAGGTTACGAGCAGTACTTC.

The rearrangement links TRBV12-3 or TRBV12-4 to TRBJ2-2; 8 bases are a match to TRBD1. The V gene end was trimmed by 6 bases and the J gene end by 4 bases; junction bases not matched to a gene: 1. The CDR3 is 13 residues long. For the CDR3, the DNA is TGTGCCAGCAGAACAGGGGGCACCGGGGAGCTGTTTTTT. This codes for CASRTGGTGELFF.